This entry lists 30 T cell receptor beta chains sequenced from one sample in a study of T cell responses to AZD1222 COVID-19 vaccine. Profiling relied on immunoSEQ multiplex PCR, and the TCRdb table lists in-frame clones only, not all of them. The sample holds about 120,000 clones, roughly 90% seen once. The sample in question was peripheral blood, obtained on day 0 of AZD1222 vaccination. The receptor set was obtained from an adult in good health.

V usage is TRBV15 and J usage is TRBJ2-4; D gene uncertain. This CDR3 contains 17 residues. Germline V gene sequence: CDR1 LNHNV, CDR2 YYDKDF (reference sequence). The germline V and J ends were trimmed by 0 bases and 0 bases, with 12 bases remaining between them. CDR3 sequence (DNA): TGTGCCACCAGCAGAGATTCTCCGTCCCTAGCCAAAAACATTCAGTACTTC. Translating it yields CATSRDSPSLAKNIQYF.

CDR3 in DNA: TGTGCCAGCAGCTTAGCTGGGCCCCAAGAGACCCAGTACTTC. As protein: CASSLAGPQETQYF. The rearrangement joins TRBV7-2 to TRBJ2-5, with D unclear. CDR3 length equals 14 residues. The V end lost 0 bases, the J end lost 1 base, and 6 bases lay between the germline ends. CDR1 SGHTA and CDR2 FQGNSA come from the germline V gene.

The chain joins TRBV6-4 to TRBJ2-3; D gene ambiguous. The ends were cut back, 8 bases at V and 6 bases at J, with 6 bases in the middle. The CDR3 is 10 residues long. CDR1 MRHNA and CDR2 SNTAGT come from the germline V gene. The CDR3 sequence is CASLSDTQYF. The CDR3 DNA reads as TGTGCCAGCCTGTCGGATACGCAGTATTTT.

The rearrangement links TRBV7-3 to TRBJ2-1, with D possibly being TRBD2 (6 bases). V lost 3 bases, J lost 10 bases, and 13 bases lay in between. The CDR3 is 13 residues long. Germline lookup yields CDR1 SGHTA and CDR2 FQGTGA. Written as DNA, the CDR3 is TGTGCCAGCAGCTTCACTAGCTTTGGCGAGCAGTTCTTC. It codes for CASSFTSFGEQFF.

V is TRBV6-6 and J is TRBJ1-2, with TRBD1 identical over 10 bases. V gave up 6 bases and J gave up 6 bases; unmatched junction bases: 4. Germline V gene data show CDR1 as MNHNY and CDR2 as SVGAGI (reference sequence). The CDR3 is 13 residues long. CDR3 sequence reads: CASSTGQGDGYTF. CDR3 coding DNA: TGTGCCAGCAGCACCGGACAGGGGGATGGCTACACCTTC.

This clone has just one count. Here the CDR3 reads CASSGQKNTEAFF. The CDR3 DNA reads TGTGCCAGCTCGGGACAGAAGAACACTGAAGCTTTCTTT. The chain is built from TRBV18 and TRBJ1-1, with 7 bases identical to TRBD1. Germline lookup yields CDR1 KGHSH and CDR2 LQKENI. The CDR3 contains 13 residues. V lost 6 bases and J lost 1; bases outside the gene matches: 2.

The rearrangement joins TRBV7-8 to TRBJ2-1; 7 nucleotides align to TRBD2. The ends lost 5 bases at V and 3 bases at J; junction bases unmatched: 7. Looked up from germline, CDR1 is SGHVS and CDR2 is FQNEAQ. The CDR3 length is 15 residues. The CDR3 region is CASSLSRDYYNEQFF. In nucleotides, the CDR3 is TGTGCCAGCAGCCTCTCCCGGGACTACTACAATGAGCAGTTCTTC.

The chain combines TRBV11-3 with TRBJ1-2; perhaps TRBD1 as D (6 bases). The V end was cut by 3 bases, the J end by 5 bases, with 19 bases between. The CDR3 totals 16 residues. CDR1 and CDR2 (germline): SGHNT, YENEEA. The CDR3 is CASSFARLTGRYGYTF. As DNA, the CDR3 is TGTGCCAGCAGCTTCGCCCGTCTTACAGGGCGGTATGGCTACACCTTC.

The gene calls are TRBV5-1 and TRBJ1-3; unclear D gene. Per germline, CDR1 SGHRS and CDR2 YFSETQ. This CDR3 is 14 amino acids long. Trimming shortened V by 0 bases and J by 0 bases, and 4 bases separated the two germline ends. The CDR3 loop is CASSLADSGNTIYF. The CDR3 DNA follows: TGCGCCAGCAGCTTGGCAGACTCTGGAAACACCATATATTTT.

This clone occurred a few times. CDR3 protein: CATRQGGTGELFF. CDR3 bases: TGCGCCACCAGACAGGGCGGAACCGGGGAGCTGTTTTTT. This sequence joins TRBV5-1 and TRBJ2-2, with 7 bases aligning to TRBD1. The CDR3 runs to 13 residues. V shed 9 bases, J shed 5 bases, and the junction held 7 bases outside the gene matches. Germline-derived CDR1 and CDR2 are SGHRS and YFSETQ.

The rearrangement uses TRBV6-5 and TRBJ2-5, with D tentatively TRBD2 (5 bases). Germline assignment: CDR1 MNHEY and CDR2 SVGAGI. The CDR3 sequence is 14 residues long. V dropped 5 bases and J dropped 1 base, with 11 bases sitting between them. As DNA, the CDR3 is TGTGCCAGCAGTCCGCCCGGGATCCAAGAGACCCAGTACTTC. Translation: CASSPPGIQETQYF.

The gene calls are TRBV27 and TRBJ1-5; no reliable D call. Germline CDR1 MNHEY, CDR2 SMNVEV (reference sequence). Trimming took 5 bases from V and 9 from J, leaving 14 bases between them. This CDR3 contains 13 residues. CDR3 region: CASSPGGSRPQHF. The CDR3 DNA sequence: TGTGCCAGCAGTCCCGGAGGTTCAAGGCCCCAGCATTTT.

The CDR3 DNA reads TGCGCCAGCAGCTTGGGTAGCGGGGTTTACAATGAGCAGTTCTTC. Amino acid sequence: CASSLGSGVYNEQFF. This chain uses TRBV5-1 with TRBJ2-1; 8 bases map to TRBD2. Trimming cost V 0 bases and J 4 bases; bases outside gene matches: 3. Per the germline V gene, CDR1 is SGHRS and CDR2 is YFSETQ. CDR3 length: 15 amino acids.

V and J are TRBV9 and TRBJ2-3; TRBD2 is a possible D gene (6 bases). V gave up 1 base and J gave up 2 bases, with 8 bases separating them. Germline V gene lookup returns CDR1 SGDLS and CDR2 YYNGEE. This CDR3 comprises 14 residues. The CDR3 reads CASSVIADTDTQYF. CDR3 DNA: TGTGCCAGCAGCGTAATAGCGGACACAGATACGCAGTATTTT.

V and J are TRBV27 and TRBJ1-1, with TRBD1 as a possible D gene (5 bases). The CDR3 contains 15 residues. Germline loops: CDR1 MNHEY, CDR2 SMNVEV (reference sequence). With 3 bases removed from V and 0 bases from J, the gap between germline ends came to 11 bases. This chain's CDR3 is CASSLGGGMNTEAFF. CDR3 bases: TGTGCCAGCAGTTTGGGTGGGGGAATGAACACTGAAGCTTTCTTT.

The chain combines TRBV2 with TRBJ2-5; possibly TRBD1 for D (5 bases). Trimming shortened V by 3 bases and J by 3 bases, and 14 bases separated the two germline ends. Germline CDR1 is SNHLY and CDR2 is FYNNEI. The CDR3 is 15 residues long. Here the CDR3 reads CASSDGSAGKETQYF. DNA for the CDR3: TGTGCCAGCAGTGATGGTTCGGCAGGGAAAGAGACCCAGTACTTC.

The chain combines TRBV11-2 with TRBJ2-1, with a tentative D call TRBD2 (6 bases). The germline V gene has CDR1 SGHAT and CDR2 FQNNGV. This CDR3 comprises 12 residues. The germline V and J ends were trimmed by 2 bases and 10 bases, with 9 bases remaining between them. The CDR3 DNA is TGTGCCAGCAGCTTATCCGGGAGAGAGCAGTTCTTC. Its protein product is CASSLSGREQFF.

This clone occurred once. One junction end does not reproduce the germline sequence, and a read error may be involved. This chain links TRBV18 with TRBJ1-3; 10 nucleotides align to TRBD1. CDR1 is KGHSH, CDR2 LQKENI, per germline. The CDR3 is 15 amino acids. The chain's CDR3 is CASSRDRGSGNIIYF. The CDR3 DNA is TGTGCCAGCTCACGGGACAGGGGTTCTGGAAACATCATATATTTT.

The gene calls are TRBV9 and TRBJ1-2, with 9 bases that match TRBD1. The CDR3 extends over 15 amino acids. Germline-derived CDR1 and CDR2 are SGDLS and YYNGEE. The junction had 11 bases not matched to a gene; V was cut back by 3 bases and J by 8 bases. DNA for the CDR3: TGTGCCAGCAGCGCTACCGGACAGGGGCGGGGAGGCTACACCTTC. Amino acids: CASSATGQGRGGYTF.

In nucleotides, the CDR3 is TGTGCCATCAGTGAGGAGGGGGGGGCTGAAGCTTTCTTT. Translated, it gives CAISEEGGAEAFF. The rearrangement links TRBV10-3 to TRBJ1-1; perhaps TRBD1 as D (6 bases). This CDR3 contains 13 residues. Between the trimmed V and J ends, which lost 2 bases and 6 bases, there was a span of 10 bases. Germline loops: CDR1 ENHRY, CDR2 SYGVKD.

This chain links TRBV2 with TRBJ2-4; D is perhaps TRBD1 (5 bases). V lost 5 bases and J lost 3, with 17 bases in between. Germline CDR1 and CDR2: SNHLY and FYNNEI. The CDR3 loop spans 16 amino acids. The CDR3 coding sequence is TGTGCCAGCAGTTTCATCGCAGGGAAGGTCAAAAACATTCAGTACTTC. Translated: CASSFIAGKVKNIQYF.

The gene calls are TRBV19 and TRBJ1-2; D might be TRBD1 (6 bases). The CDR3 has 15 amino acids. Trimming stripped 2 bases from V and 3 bases from J, with 13 bases between. Germline CDR1 LNHDA, CDR2 SQIVND (reference sequence). The CDR3 here is CASSISWTAHYGYTF. The CDR3 coding sequence is TGTGCCAGTAGTATATCCTGGACAGCCCACTATGGCTACACCTTC.

The V call is TRBV5-4, the J call TRBJ2-7; D is perhaps TRBD1 (5 bases). This CDR3 has 15 residues. V lost 0 bases and J 3 bases, leaving 13 bases between the germline ends. Germline V gene data show CDR1 as SGHNT and CDR2 as YYREEE (reference sequence). The CDR3 loop is CASSLGTGPLYEQYF. The DNA of the CDR3 is TGTGCCAGCAGCTTGGGAACAGGCCCCCTCTACGAGCAGTACTTC.

This clone has a single count. The rearrangement joins TRBV6-5 to TRBJ2-2; 7 bases agree with TRBD1. The germline CDR1 and CDR2 sequences are MNHEY and SVGAGI. The ends lost 2 bases at V and 5 bases at J; junction bases unmatched: 8. The CDR3 length is 16 residues. The chain's CDR3 is CASSYTRDRGTGELFF. The CDR3 DNA reads as TGTGCCAGCAGTTACACAAGGGACAGAGGGACCGGGGAGCTGTTTTTT.

The genes are TRBV10-2 and TRBJ1-5; weak D call: TRBD1 (5 bases). CDR1 is WSHSY, CDR2 SAAADI, per germline. CDR3 size: 13 residues. The ends were cut back, 8 bases at V and 7 bases at J, with 15 bases in the middle. The CDR3 loop reads CASQAGVGQPQHF. CDR3 coding DNA: TGCGCCAGCCAGGCGGGGGTTGGCCAGCCCCAGCATTTT.

The chain couples TRBV2 to TRBJ1-5; no reliable D call. The V end lost 1 base, the J end lost 0 bases, and 13 bases lay between the germline ends. The CDR3 covers 17 residues. Germline CDR1 SNHLY, CDR2 FYNNEI. Here the CDR3 reads CASSEEATVYSNQPQHF. The CDR3 DNA follows: TGTGCCAGCAGTGAAGAGGCAACAGTTTATAGCAATCAGCCCCAGCATTTT.

V and J are TRBV9 and TRBJ2-1; 8 positions agree with TRBD2. Unmatched junction bases numbered 4, after V lost 0 bases and J lost 2 bases. Germline loops: CDR1 SGDLS, CDR2 YYNGEE. The CDR3 contains 16 residues. The CDR3 DNA follows: TGTGCCAGCAGCGTAGAGCCTAGCGGGCCCTACAATGAGCAGTTCTTC. This translates into CASSVEPSGPYNEQFF.

This chain connects TRBV19 to TRBJ1-2; TRBD1 matches at 7 bases. The CDR3 is 13 residues long. Germline V gene data show CDR1 as LNHDA and CDR2 as SQIVND (reference sequence). V shed 5 bases, J shed 7 bases, and the junction held 7 bases outside the gene matches. The CDR3 region has the DNA TGTGCCAGTAGTTCGAACAGGGGAAGTGGCTACACCTTC. It codes for CASSSNRGSGYTF.

The chain recombines TRBV3-1 (or the pseudogene TRBV3-2) with TRBJ2-3; D gene ambiguous. V was trimmed by 1 base and J by 6 bases, leaving 2 bases between them. The CDR3 spans 11 residues. The germline gives CDR1 LGHDT, CDR2 YNNKEL (reference sequence). The CDR3 region is CASSQVDTQYF. The DNA of the CDR3 is TGTGCCAGCAGCCAAGTGGATACGCAGTATTTT.

This chain uses TRBV7-9 with TRBJ1-1; D may be TRBD1 (5 bases). With 3 bases removed from V and 0 bases from J, the gap between germline ends came to 8 bases. CDR1 is SEHNR, CDR2 FQNEAQ, per germline (reference sequence). CDR3 length: 14 residues. The CDR3 coding sequence is TGTGCCAGCAGCTTCGCGGGGCTGAACACTGAAGCTTTCTTT. It translates to CASSFAGLNTEAFF.